This note documents a single T cell receptor beta chain sequence. This sample is drawn from a study of blood T cells in healthy people across ages. Trimming took 6 bases from V and 1 from J, leaving 18 bases between them. From germline, CDR1 is ENHRY and CDR2 SYGVKD. The CDR3 runs 16 residues. Together with a sample-barcoded 5' primer, a J-beta primer mix was included in a second PCR lasting 7 to 11 cycles. TCRdb used MiXCR to reprocess the 5' RACE reads, holding one entry per CDR3 protein. The table has over a million distinct CDR3 sequences, around 39% seen once. The sample was blood. The clonotype comes from a woman aged 18 to 35 in good health. J is TRBJ1-1 and V is TRBV10-3; TRBD1 is a possible D gene (5 bases). This CDR3 reads CAIRGSGGVRNTEAFF. In DNA, the CDR3 is TGTGCCATCAGGGGATCCGGGGGAGTGAGGAACACTGAAGCTTTCTTT.